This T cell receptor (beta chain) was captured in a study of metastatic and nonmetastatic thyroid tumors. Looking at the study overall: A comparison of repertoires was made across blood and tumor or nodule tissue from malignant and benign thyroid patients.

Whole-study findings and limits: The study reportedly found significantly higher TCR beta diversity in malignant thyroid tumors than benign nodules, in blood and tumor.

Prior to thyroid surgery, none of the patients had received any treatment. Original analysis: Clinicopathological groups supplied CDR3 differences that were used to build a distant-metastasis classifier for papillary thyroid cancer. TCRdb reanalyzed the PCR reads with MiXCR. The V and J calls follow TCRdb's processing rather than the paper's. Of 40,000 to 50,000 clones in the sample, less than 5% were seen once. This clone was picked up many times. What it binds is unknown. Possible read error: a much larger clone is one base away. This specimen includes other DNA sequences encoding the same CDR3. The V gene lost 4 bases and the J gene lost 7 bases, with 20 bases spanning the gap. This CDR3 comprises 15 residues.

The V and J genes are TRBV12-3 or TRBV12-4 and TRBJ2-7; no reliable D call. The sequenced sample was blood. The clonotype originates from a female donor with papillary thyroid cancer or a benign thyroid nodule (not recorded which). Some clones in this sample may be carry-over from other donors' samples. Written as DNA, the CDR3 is TGTGCCAGCAGTTCTCCCACGACACTCTCTAGTGAGCAGTACTTC. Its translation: CASSSPTTLSSEQYF.